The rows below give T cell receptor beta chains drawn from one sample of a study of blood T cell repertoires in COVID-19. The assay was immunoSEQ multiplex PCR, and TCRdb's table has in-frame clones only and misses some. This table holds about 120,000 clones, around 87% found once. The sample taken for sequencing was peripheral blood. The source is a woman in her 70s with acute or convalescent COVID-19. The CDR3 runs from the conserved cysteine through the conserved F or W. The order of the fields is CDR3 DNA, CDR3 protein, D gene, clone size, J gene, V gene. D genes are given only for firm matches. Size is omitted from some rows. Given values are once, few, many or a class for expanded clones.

CDR3nt: TGTGCCAGCACTGACAGGGTCGGGGAGCAGTTCTTC
CDR3aa: CASTDRVGEQFF
d_gene: TRBD1
abundance: .
j_gene: TRBJ2-1
v_gene: TRBV2

CDR3nt: TGTGCCAGCAGCCCACGACTAGCGGGGGGCCCAGAGACCCAGTACTTC
CDR3aa: CASSPRLAGGPETQYF
d_gene: TRBD2
abundance: .
j_gene: TRBJ2-5
v_gene: TRBV6-2/TRBV6-3

CDR3nt: TGTGCCAGCAGCTTAGGACAGCCCCCTGAAAACACCATATATTTT
CDR3aa: CASSLGQPPENTIYF
d_gene: .
abundance: .
j_gene: TRBJ1-3
v_gene: TRBV11-2

CDR3nt: TGTGCCATACAGCCCTCGGGACAGGAGGGGTTCTACACCTTC
CDR3aa: CAIQPSGQEGFYTF
d_gene: TRBD1
abundance: .
j_gene: TRBJ1-2
v_gene: TRBV10-3

CDR3nt: TGCGCCAGCAGTCAATCGTTCTTTGGGACAGGGGTGCTGCCCCAGCATTTT
CDR3aa: CASSQSFFGTGVLPQHF
d_gene: TRBD1
abundance: .
j_gene: TRBJ1-5
v_gene: TRBV23-1

CDR3nt: TGTGCCAGTAGCTCCCGGGGGTTCAACGGGACAGATACGCAGTATTTT
CDR3aa: CASSSRGFNGTDTQYF
d_gene: .
abundance: .
j_gene: TRBJ2-3
v_gene: TRBV19

CDR3nt: TGTGCCAGCACCTTGACAGTCAACAATTCACCCCTCCACTTT
CDR3aa: CASTLTVNNSPLHF
d_gene: .
abundance: .
j_gene: TRBJ1-6
v_gene: TRBV2

CDR3nt: TGTGCCAGCAGCCCGGGACAGAACACTGAAGCTTTCTTT
CDR3aa: CASSPGQNTEAFF
d_gene: .
abundance: .
j_gene: TRBJ1-1
v_gene: TRBV7-3

CDR3nt: TGTGCCTGGACAGGACAGGGGGGGTGGGAGCAGTACTTC
CDR3aa: CAWTGQGGWEQYF
d_gene: TRBD1
abundance: .
j_gene: TRBJ2-7
v_gene: TRBV30

CDR3nt: TGTGCCAGCAGCTTAGAAGCCCAGGGGCCCATGAACACTGAAGCTTTCTTT
CDR3aa: CASSLEAQGPMNTEAFF
d_gene: .
abundance: few
j_gene: TRBJ1-1
v_gene: TRBV7-6

CDR3nt: TGTGCCAGCTCACCAGACACGGTGACCTACGAGCAGTACTTC
CDR3aa: CASSPDTVTYEQYF
d_gene: .
abundance: .
j_gene: TRBJ2-7
v_gene: TRBV18

CDR3nt: TGCAGCGTTGAATCTGCAACTAATGAAAAACTGTTTTTT
CDR3aa: CSVESATNEKLFF
d_gene: .
abundance: .
j_gene: TRBJ1-4
v_gene: TRBV29-1

CDR3nt: TGTGCCAGCAGGCACCCCCGGGAGCCGGAGACCCAGTACTTC
CDR3aa: CASRHPREPETQYF
d_gene: .
abundance: .
j_gene: TRBJ2-5
v_gene: TRBV3-1/TRBV3-2

CDR3nt: TGTGCCAGCACCCTAGGTGGGGGGGCCGGTGAGCAGTTCTTC
CDR3aa: CASTLGGGAGEQFF
d_gene: .
abundance: once
j_gene: TRBJ2-1
v_gene: TRBV28

CDR3nt: TGCGCCAGCAAGGATGGCACAGGGGTTTATGGCTACACCTTC
CDR3aa: CASKDGTGVYGYTF
d_gene: TRBD1
abundance: .
j_gene: TRBJ1-2
v_gene: TRBV5-1

CDR3nt: TGTGCCAGCAGCCGGGGGACAGTAGCATATGGCTACACCTTC
CDR3aa: CASSRGTVAYGYTF
d_gene: TRBD1
abundance: .
j_gene: TRBJ1-2
v_gene: TRBV9

CDR3nt: TGTGCCAGCAGCGCGGGACTAGCCTCCGAGCAGTACTTC
CDR3aa: CASSAGLASEQYF
d_gene: TRBD2
abundance: once
j_gene: TRBJ2-7
v_gene: TRBV9

CDR3nt: TGTGCCAGCAGTTACCCACAGGGGGCGATGGGGCAAGAGACCCAGTACTTC
CDR3aa: CASSYPQGAMGQETQYF
d_gene: TRBD1
abundance: .
j_gene: TRBJ2-5
v_gene: TRBV11-2

CDR3nt: TGTGCCAGCAGCGGACTATCCACAGATACGCAGTATTTT
CDR3aa: CASSGLSTDTQYF
d_gene: .
abundance: .
j_gene: TRBJ2-3
v_gene: TRBV4-2

CDR3nt: TGTGCCAGTAGACTGTTGGGACAGGGGAATTCACCCCTCCACTTT
CDR3aa: CASRLLGQGNSPLHF
d_gene: TRBD1
abundance: .
j_gene: TRBJ1-6
v_gene: TRBV19

CDR3nt: TGTGCCAGCAGCCTAGGGACTAGCGGGCACCTTGGGACCCAGTACTTC
CDR3aa: CASSLGTSGHLGTQYF
d_gene: TRBD2
abundance: .
j_gene: TRBJ2-5
v_gene: TRBV4-2

CDR3nt: TGTGCCTGGACTCTAGCGGGGGGCTTCAACACCGGGGAGCTGTTTTTT
CDR3aa: CAWTLAGGFNTGELFF
d_gene: TRBD2
abundance: .
j_gene: TRBJ2-2
v_gene: TRBV30

CDR3nt: TGTGCCACCAGTGATTCTAGCGGGGGGGCCCTCACCGGGGAGCTGTTTTTT
CDR3aa: CATSDSSGGALTGELFF
d_gene: TRBD2
abundance: .
j_gene: TRBJ2-2
v_gene: TRBV24-1

CDR3nt: TGTGCCAGCAGCTCCATCTCACTAGCTAACACCGGGGAGCTGTTTTTT
CDR3aa: CASSSISLANTGELFF
d_gene: .
abundance: .
j_gene: TRBJ2-2
v_gene: TRBV3-1/TRBV3-2

CDR3nt: TGTGCCAGCAGCCCAATCGGCGGCTATGGCTACACCTTC
CDR3aa: CASSPIGGYGYTF
d_gene: .
abundance: .
j_gene: TRBJ1-2
v_gene: TRBV7-9

CDR3nt: TGCGCCAGCAGCTTAGGGACAGATTTCGGAGAGACCCAGTACTTC
CDR3aa: CASSLGTDFGETQYF
d_gene: TRBD1
abundance: .
j_gene: TRBJ2-5
v_gene: TRBV5-1

CDR3nt: TGTGCCAGCAGCTTAGGGTCCGCGGCTGTCTATGGCTACACCTTC
CDR3aa: CASSLGSAAVYGYTF
d_gene: .
abundance: once
j_gene: TRBJ1-2
v_gene: TRBV7-9

CDR3nt: TGTGCCAGCAGCCCTAGCTCTGGAAACACCATATATTTT
CDR3aa: CASSPSSGNTIYF
d_gene: .
abundance: .
j_gene: TRBJ1-3
v_gene: TRBV12-3/TRBV12-4

CDR3nt: TGTGCCAGCAGTGAAGGTAGCGGGGGCACAGATACGCAGTATTTT
CDR3aa: CASSEGSGGTDTQYF
d_gene: TRBD2
abundance: once
j_gene: TRBJ2-3
v_gene: TRBV2

CDR3nt: TGTGCCAGTGGCGGGACAGTGAACACTGAAGCTTTCTTT
CDR3aa: CASGGTVNTEAFF
d_gene: TRBD1
abundance: .
j_gene: TRBJ1-1
v_gene: TRBV19

CDR3nt: TGTGCCAGCTCACCTCAAAGAGACTCTGGAAACACCATATATTTT
CDR3aa: CASSPQRDSGNTIYF
d_gene: .
abundance: .
j_gene: TRBJ1-3
v_gene: TRBV18

CDR3nt: TGTGCCAGCAGCTTAGTGGTCTTGGGCAGCTACGAGCAGTACTTC
CDR3aa: CASSLVVLGSYEQYF
d_gene: .
abundance: .
j_gene: TRBJ2-7
v_gene: TRBV7-9

CDR3nt: TGTGCCAGCAGTCCTTACCCCACTACGAAAGCTTTCTTT
CDR3aa: CASSPYPTTKAFF
d_gene: .
abundance: .
j_gene: TRBJ1-1
v_gene: TRBV28

CDR3nt: TGTGCCACCGGACAGGGGGCAACTGGGGCCAACGTCCTGACTTTC
CDR3aa: CATGQGATGANVLTF
d_gene: TRBD1
abundance: .
j_gene: TRBJ2-6
v_gene: TRBV10-3

CDR3nt: TGTGCCAGCAGCCTGGCCGACAATCAGCCCCAGCATTTT
CDR3aa: CASSLADNQPQHF
d_gene: .
abundance: .
j_gene: TRBJ1-5
v_gene: TRBV3-1/TRBV3-2

CDR3nt: TGTGCCAGCAGTGAAGCCCCGGGGGGTGAAAAACTGTTTTTT
CDR3aa: CASSEAPGGEKLFF
d_gene: .
abundance: .
j_gene: TRBJ1-4
v_gene: TRBV2

CDR3nt: TGCGCCAGCAGTCAGCGGAGGACAGGGACCAACTTTAGTTCACCCCTCCACTTT
CDR3aa: CASSQRRTGTNFSSPLHF
d_gene: TRBD1
abundance: .
j_gene: TRBJ1-6
v_gene: TRBV23-1

CDR3nt: TGTGCCAGTAGGGAGCCTTCCGGGACAGGTTTCTCACCCCTCCACTTT
CDR3aa: CASREPSGTGFSPLHF
d_gene: TRBD1
abundance: .
j_gene: TRBJ1-6
v_gene: TRBV19

CDR3nt: TGTGCCAGCGGATTACTAGCGAGCACAGATACGCAGTATTTT
CDR3aa: CASGLLASTDTQYF
d_gene: TRBD2
abundance: .
j_gene: TRBJ2-3
v_gene: TRBV3-1/TRBV3-2

CDR3nt: TGTGCCTGGAGTGTGACCCAATACAATCCGCGCGGAGGGACTAGGTATACGCAGTATTTT
CDR3aa: CAWSVTQYNPRGGTRYTQYF
d_gene: TRBD2
abundance: .
j_gene: TRBJ2-3
v_gene: TRBV30

CDR3nt: TGTGCCTGGATCGACCGGGACAGGACCTACGAGCAGTACTTC
CDR3aa: CAWIDRDRTYEQYF
d_gene: TRBD1
abundance: .
j_gene: TRBJ2-7
v_gene: TRBV30

CDR3nt: TGTGCCAGCAGCCAAATGGGGGGTTCCACCTACGAGCAGTACTTC
CDR3aa: CASSQMGGSTYEQYF
d_gene: .
abundance: .
j_gene: TRBJ2-7
v_gene: TRBV11-3

CDR3nt: TGTGCCAGCAGCGTAGCAACAGGGCCTTCTGGAAACACCATATATTTT
CDR3aa: CASSVATGPSGNTIYF
d_gene: .
abundance: .
j_gene: TRBJ1-3
v_gene: TRBV9

CDR3nt: TGTGCCAGGGAGGGCGCGGGCTATGGCTACACCTTC
CDR3aa: CAREGAGYGYTF
d_gene: .
abundance: few
j_gene: TRBJ1-2
v_gene: TRBV2

CDR3nt: TGTGCCTGGAGGCGGGGGGGTACCCACACCGGGGAGCTGTTTTTT
CDR3aa: CAWRRGGTHTGELFF
d_gene: TRBD2
abundance: .
j_gene: TRBJ2-2
v_gene: TRBV30

CDR3nt: TGTGCCAGCAGCCATAGCCAGGGAGGTAATGAAAAACTGTTTTTT
CDR3aa: CASSHSQGGNEKLFF
d_gene: .
abundance: few
j_gene: TRBJ1-4
v_gene: TRBV3-1/TRBV3-2

CDR3nt: TGTGCCAGCAGCTCCTCCGGCGGGTATGGCTACACCTTC
CDR3aa: CASSSSGGYGYTF
d_gene: .
abundance: .
j_gene: TRBJ1-2
v_gene: TRBV7-3

CDR3nt: TGTGCCTGGAGTCAAACCTGGACTAGCGGGGTCAATGAGCAGTTCTTC
CDR3aa: CAWSQTWTSGVNEQFF
d_gene: TRBD2
abundance: once
j_gene: TRBJ2-1
v_gene: TRBV30

CDR3nt: TGTGCCAGCAGTTTAAGCGCCTCCGGACAGCTCAATTCACCCCTCCACTTT
CDR3aa: CASSLSASGQLNSPLHF
d_gene: .
abundance: .
j_gene: TRBJ1-6
v_gene: TRBV28

CDR3nt: TGCAGCGTACGGACAGGGCAGTACTACAATGAGCAGTTCTTC
CDR3aa: CSVRTGQYYNEQFF
d_gene: TRBD1
abundance: .
j_gene: TRBJ2-1
v_gene: TRBV29-1

CDR3nt: TGTGCCAGCAGGGTGGGACAGGGTCGAGAAAAACTGTTTTTT
CDR3aa: CASRVGQGREKLFF
d_gene: TRBD1
abundance: .
j_gene: TRBJ1-4
v_gene: TRBV6-5

CDR3nt: TGTGCCAGCAGCGTAGGGGCTAGCGGGGGGTCTAGCGATGAGCAGTTCTTC
CDR3aa: CASSVGASGGSSDEQFF
d_gene: TRBD2
abundance: .
j_gene: TRBJ2-1
v_gene: TRBV9

CDR3nt: TGTGCCAGTAGTATCGAAGAGGTGACTGAAGCTTTCTTT
CDR3aa: CASSIEEVTEAFF
d_gene: .
abundance: .
j_gene: TRBJ1-1
v_gene: TRBV19

CDR3nt: TGTGCCAGCAGTGAGGTCAGAAGCAATCAGCCCCAGCATTTT
CDR3aa: CASSEVRSNQPQHF
d_gene: .
abundance: .
j_gene: TRBJ1-5
v_gene: TRBV2

CDR3nt: TGCGCCAGCAGCGTCGGGACTAGCGATCTTTACGAGCAGTACTTC
CDR3aa: CASSVGTSDLYEQYF
d_gene: TRBD2
abundance: .
j_gene: TRBJ2-7
v_gene: TRBV5-1

CDR3nt: TGTGCCAGCAGTAGCACAGAAACTAATCAGCCCCAGCATTTT
CDR3aa: CASSSTETNQPQHF
d_gene: .
abundance: .
j_gene: TRBJ1-5
v_gene: TRBV27

CDR3nt: TGTGCCAGCAGCTCCCCCCAAATCCAAGAGACCCAGTACTTC
CDR3aa: CASSSPQIQETQYF
d_gene: .
abundance: .
j_gene: TRBJ2-5
v_gene: TRBV7-9

CDR3nt: TGTGCCAGCAGACCATTAGGACTAGCGGGGGGTTCTAGCACAGATACGCAGTATTTT
CDR3aa: CASRPLGLAGGSSTDTQYF
d_gene: TRBD2
abundance: .
j_gene: TRBJ2-3
v_gene: TRBV27

CDR3nt: TGTGCCAGCAGGTCCGGGACAGCGGATGGCTACACCTTC
CDR3aa: CASRSGTADGYTF
d_gene: TRBD1
abundance: .
j_gene: TRBJ1-2
v_gene: TRBV2

CDR3nt: TGCGCCACCACGGCTGGAAACTCCCCCGGGGATACTGAAGCTTTCTTT
CDR3aa: CATTAGNSPGDTEAFF
d_gene: .
abundance: .
j_gene: TRBJ1-1
v_gene: TRBV5-1